The clone carrying this T cell receptor beta chain was detected a few times. Its matching antigen is unknown. The CDR3 is made up of 14 amino acids. Looked up from germline, CDR1 is SGHVS and CDR2 is FQNEAQ. V dropped 3 bases and J dropped 5 bases, with 13 bases sitting between them. Documented treatment: roughly ten-day PBMC culture with coronavirus spike peptide pools or control peptides (ViraFEST assay). The Oncomine TCR Beta short-read assay was applied to DNA of cultured CD4+ T cells. One entry per CDR3 protein, called by TCRdb with MiXCR from the PCR reads. This table holds 12,000 or so distinct CDR3 sequences, roughly 58% found once. The entry originates in a study of vaccination and CD4 T cells after COVID-19. Across the whole study: Recovered-phase convalescent patients showed SARS-CoV-2 positivity by nasal swab PCR; 9 or 10 were mild, one severe. Two Hispanic individuals were among six male and four female convalescent patients. With a range of 35 to 161, the median interval from diagnosis to drawing post-COVID samples was roughly 91 days.

The chain links TRBV7-8 to TRBJ1-2, with D unresolved. The TCR was taken from a human donor who had recovered from COVID-19. The specimen sequenced was CD4+ T cells from blood, cultured in vitro. In DNA form, the CDR3 reads TGTGCCAGCAGCTTTAGGGAGGGCGGGTATGGCTACACCTTC. It specifies CASSFREGGYGYTF.